The source of this TCR beta chain is a study of alternative splicing in chronic myeloid leukemia remission (dated by TCRdb to 2018 to 2021). Looking at the study overall: Remission specimens from the trials were collected at major or complete molecular response, at 12 or 24 months of TKI therapy. RNA sequencing was used to profile peripheral blood obtained from chronic-phase CML patients at diagnosis and at remission, and the resulting profiles were compared with those of healthy donors. Nine or ten diagnostic specimens, together with matched remission specimens, were obtained from the RESIST (imatinib), ENESTxtnd (nilotinib) and PINNACLE (nilotinib plus pegylated interferon) trials. Median ages were roughly 49 years at diagnosis, 56 to 65 at remission and 35 to 40 for healthy controls. Total leukocytes from peripheral blood collected in EDTA were used as the trial diagnostic specimens. Nine CML samples, seven diagnostic and two matched remission, came from the French Persistem study. In terms of female/male counts, the diagnosis samples were 11/5, the remission samples were 8/3 and the controls were 2/4. Trizol was used to extract total RNA from peripheral blood mononuclear cells of the diagnosis, remission and control samples. The paper as a whole reports these results and caveats: At remission, blood cell composition was found to be reconfigured to resemble that of lymphoid cell-enriched normal controls. Strong differences in blood cell composition were observed between timepoints, with a shift from myeloid progenitor enrichment at diagnosis to mature lymphoid enrichment at remission.

As concerns this clonotype: What antigen it recognizes has not been identified.

Read against the paper, the sample's time point label means: major or complete molecular response after front-line TKI therapy. Roughly 17 CML patients made up the patient cohort, and matched post-remission samples were retrieved for a subset of those patients. Reading the germline V gene gives CDR1 MNHEY and CDR2 SVGAGI. The CDR3 contains 19 residues, cysteine and phenylalanine counted. The protein alone is recorded here. Libraries were built with bulk RNA-seq. The TruSeq Stranded RNA sample prep kit was used to generate libraries of poly-A-enriched mRNA from an input of around 1 ug total RNA. Paired-end sequencing was performed on a HiSeq 2500, with each sample sequenced in triplicate. A read length of 125 nucleotides per mate was used for RNA-seq. The study's processing was this. Reads were trimmed and aligned to hg38 with STAR v2.7, with quality control by FASTQC, RSeQC and multiqc. Salmon 0.14.1 was used to quantify gene expression levels as transcripts per million (TPM). Principal component analysis suggested that transcriptomic profiles were not driven by trial, library batch, sequencing batch, treatment regimen or sex. The reads were reprocessed in TCRdb, with one entry per CDR3 protein sequence and no accompanying DNA. TCRdb, rather than the study authors, made the V and J calls. Present in this sample are around 570 distinct CDR3 sequences, around 95% of which were seen just once. Together, the top ten hold approximately 7.3% of the sample.

Rearrangement joined TRBV6-5 to TRBJ1-1. The source material was PBMCs or total blood leukocytes (not recorded which), sampled during remission. This receptor was obtained from an adult with chronic myeloid leukemia. The CDR3 sequence is CASSLGGSYGGGLNTEAFF.